These 24 T cell receptor beta chains originate from one sample sequenced in a study of technical replicates of blood from a handful of donors. Clones were read by immunoSEQ multiplex PCR, and TCRdb kept only the in-frame ones, dropping some. Here the sample spans some 76,000 clones, 94% being singletons. Material: T cells isolated from PBMCs. The source of these receptors is a human donor in good health.

The chain has TRBV9 and TRBJ2-7, with TRBD1 matching 8 bases. The germline V gene has CDR1 SGDLS and CDR2 YYNGEE. Trimming took 5 bases from V and 3 from J; bases not matched to a gene: 7. This CDR3 spans 14 amino acids. The CDR3 is CASSYRDRSYEQYF. The CDR3 DNA reads as TGTGCCAGCAGTTATAGGGACAGGAGCTACGAGCAGTACTTC.

The CDR3 DNA reads as TGCGCCAGCAGCTTGTACGGGGAGCTGTTTTTT. Translation: CASSLYGELFF. This chain links TRBV5-1 with TRBJ2-2; D remains unclear. This CDR3 contains 11 residues. V lost 1 base and J lost 7, with 2 bases in between. Germline-derived CDR1 and CDR2 are SGHRS and YFSETQ.

The CDR3: CASSLPTGSTEAFF. DNA of the CDR3: TGTGCCAGCAGCCTTCCGACAGGGTCCACTGAAGCTTTCTTT. This sequence joins TRBV13 and TRBJ1-1; TRBD1 aligns across 7 bases. V shed 5 bases, J shed 4 bases, and the junction held 7 bases outside the gene matches. The V gene's germline CDR1 is PRHDT and CDR2 FYEKMQ (reference sequence). The length of the CDR3 is 14 residues.

The chain couples TRBV30 to TRBJ1-5; the match to TRBD1 covers 7 bases. Germline CDR1 is GTSNPN and CDR2 is SVGIG (reference sequence). V was clipped by 4 bases and J by 3 bases; unmatched bases: 6. This CDR3 spans 14 amino acids. CDR3 region: CAWTPGQYNQPQHF. The CDR3 nucleotides are TGTGCCTGGACCCCGGGACAGTACAATCAGCCCCAGCATTTT.

The V call is TRBV6-5, the J call TRBJ1-2, with D perhaps TRBD1 (5 bases). CDR1 is MNHEY, CDR2 SVGAGI, per germline. Trimming took off 2 bases at V and 2 bases at J, with 9 bases between the two ends. This CDR3 is 14 amino acids long. CDR3 protein: CASSYIRGNYGYTF. CDR3 nucleotide sequence: TGTGCCAGCAGTTACATTAGGGGAAACTATGGCTACACCTTC.

This chain links TRBV7-8 with TRBJ1-1; D gene ambiguous. This CDR3 is 12 amino acids long. Germline assignment: CDR1 SGHVS and CDR2 FQNEAQ. V shed 4 bases and J shed 8 bases, with 11 bases lying between them. The CDR3 DNA reads as TGTGCCAGCAGCTCCGCGAACAGCGAAGCTTTCTTT. Encoded protein: CASSSANSEAFF. Based on the CDR3 plus reference TRBV7-8 and TRBJ1-1, the full variable domain is GAGVSQSPRYKVAKRGQDVALRCDPISGHVSLFWYQQALGQGPEFLTYFQNEAQLDKSGLPSDRFFAERPEGSVSTLKIQRTQQEDSAVYLCASSSANSEAFFGQGTRLTVV.

The V call is TRBV10-3, the J call TRBJ2-7, with TRBD1 matching 7 bases. This CDR3 has 15 amino acids. CDR1 ENHRY and CDR2 SYGVKD come from the germline V gene. V dropped 0 bases and J dropped 5; count of bases not matched to a gene: 7. The DNA for the CDR3 is TGTGCCATCAGTGAGTCGAGGCAGGGGGACCACGAGCAGTACTTC. Protein: CAISESRQGDHEQYF.

Here the CDR3 DNA reads TGTGCCAGCAGCCACCTATTAGCGGGAGGGCCAGATACGCAGTATTTT. Its translation is CASSHLLAGGPDTQYF. This rearrangement joins TRBV7-6 to TRBJ2-3; 11 bases fit TRBD2. The germline gives CDR1 SGHVS, CDR2 FNYEAQ. V shed 5 bases, J shed 4 bases, and the junction held 8 bases outside the gene matches. This CDR3 comprises 16 residues.

The rearrangement links TRBV25-1 to TRBJ1-2; D is uncertain. From germline, CDR1 is MGHDK and CDR2 SYGVNS. Deletions cut 1 base from V and 9 bases from J, with 12 bases between. CDR3 length: 13 amino acids. The CDR3 DNA reads TGTGCCAGCAGTGAATTTGGCTTTCAGAGCTACACCTTC. Translation gives CASSEFGFQSYTF.

The genes are TRBV30 and TRBJ1-1, with a tentative D call TRBD1 (6 bases). This CDR3 is built from 11 residues. V was cut by 7 bases and J by 4 bases, with 10 bases left in between. Germline-derived CDR1 and CDR2 are GTSNPN and SVGIG (reference sequence). CDR3 residues: CAFTGFTEAFF. In DNA, the CDR3 is TGTGCCTTCACAGGGTTCACTGAAGCTTTCTTT.

The rearrangement joins TRBV18 to TRBJ1-3, with TRBD1 matching 7 bases. The V and J ends lost 4 bases and 0 bases, in that order; junction bases with no gene match: 6. The CDR3 runs to 16 residues. The germline gives CDR1 KGHSH, CDR2 LQKENI. CDR3 sequence reads: CASSHSRDSSGNTIYF. For the CDR3, the DNA is TGTGCCAGCTCACACAGTAGGGACAGCTCTGGAAACACCATATATTTT.

The V and J genes are TRBV4-2 and TRBJ1-1, with TRBD1 matching over 7 bases. The CDR3 has 13 amino acids. The trim removed 1 base at V and 11 bases at J, leaving 7 bases unmatched. Germline loops: CDR1 LGHNA, CDR2 YNFKEQ. CDR3 in DNA: TGTGCCAGCAGCCAAGGGGGACAGCATCAGGCTTTCTTT. Translated: CASSQGGQHQAFF.

The V gene is TRBV9, the J gene TRBJ1-1, with TRBD1 identical over 11 bases. The CDR3 covers 15 residues. V lost 3 bases, J lost 2 bases, and 3 bases stayed unmatched. The germline CDR1 and CDR2 sequences are SGDLS and YYNGEE. In nucleotides, the CDR3 is TGTGCCAGCAGCGCGGGACAGGGGGTAAACACTGAAGCTTTCTTT. It specifies CASSAGQGVNTEAFF.

This chain links TRBV7-2 with TRBJ2-1; maybe TRBD1 (6 bases). The V end was cut by 0 bases, the J end by 9 bases, with 6 bases between. Germline assignment: CDR1 SGHTA and CDR2 FQGNSA. CDR3 size: 12 residues. CDR3 in DNA: TGTGCCAGCAGCTTAGCAGGGGGTGAGCAGTTCTTC. Translated, it gives CASSLAGGEQFF.

This sequence joins TRBV5-1 and TRBJ2-1; TRBD2 matches at 11 bases. There are 17 residues in the CDR3. Germline assignment: CDR1 SGHRS and CDR2 YFSETQ. V trimming: 2 bases; J trimming: 7 bases; junction bases outside the gene matches: 11. CDR3 in DNA: TGCGCCAGCAGCTTTAGGACTAGCGGGCTTAAAGCTAATGAGCAGTTCTTC. As protein: CASSFRTSGLKANEQFF.

The chain joins TRBV7-9 to TRBJ2-5; 8 nucleotides align to TRBD1. The V segment lost 5 bases and the J segment 4 bases; nucleotides outside the gene matches: 6. Germline lookup yields CDR1 SEHNR and CDR2 FQNEAQ (reference sequence). The CDR3 covers 14 residues. The CDR3 is CASSPPGGLETQYF. The DNA of the CDR3 is TGTGCCAGCAGCCCCCCAGGGGGCTTAGAGACCCAGTACTTC.

This chain joins TRBV12-5 and TRBJ2-2; D ambiguous. CDR1 LGHNT and CDR2 FRNRAP come from the germline V gene. Trimming pared 3 bases from V and 1 base from J, leaving 6 bases between. The CDR3 totals 14 residues. The CDR3 sequence: CASGFPGNTGELFF. The CDR3 coding sequence is TGTGCTAGTGGTTTCCCGGGGAACACCGGGGAGCTGTTTTTT.

J is TRBJ2-2 and V is TRBV2, with 7 bases identical to TRBD2. The CDR3 extends over 13 amino acids. Germline CDR1 and CDR2: SNHLY and FYNNEI. V shed 8 bases, J shed 1 base, and the junction held 1 base outside the gene matches. The CDR3 DNA reads TGTGCCAGCCAGCGGGAGAACACCGGGGAGCTGTTTTTT. Protein sequence: CASQRENTGELFF.

This chain uses TRBV27 with TRBJ2-7; 8 bases are a match to TRBD2. The CDR3 has 16 residues. Per the germline V gene, CDR1 is MNHEY and CDR2 is SMNVEV (reference sequence). V dropped 3 bases and J dropped 7; count of bases not matched to a gene: 14. Written as DNA, the CDR3 is TGTGCCAGCAGTTTGATAAAAGCGGGAGTCATTAGTGAGCAGTACTTC. This translates into CASSLIKAGVISEQYF.

The rearrangement uses TRBV10-3 and TRBJ1-1, with 8 bases matching TRBD1. The trim removed 5 bases at V and 5 bases at J, leaving 7 bases unmatched. The CDR3 runs 14 residues. Per the germline V gene, CDR1 is ENHRY and CDR2 is SYGVKD. CDR3 in amino acids: CAISQQGGGTEAFF. CDR3 DNA sequence: TGTGCCATCAGTCAACAGGGGGGAGGTACTGAAGCTTTCTTT.

This sequence joins TRBV7-3 and TRBJ2-1; 14 bases fit TRBD2. From germline, CDR1 is SGHTA and CDR2 FQGTGA. V lost 2 bases to trimming and J lost 9 bases; unmatched junction nucleotides: 6. The CDR3 is made up of 16 amino acids. The CDR3 protein is CASSLHGTSGSGEQFF. The CDR3 region has the DNA TGTGCCAGCAGCTTACATGGGACTAGCGGGAGCGGTGAGCAGTTCTTC.

This sequence joins TRBV2 and TRBJ2-1; D is perhaps TRBD2 (6 bases). Germline-derived CDR1 and CDR2 are SNHLY and FYNNEI. This CDR3 comprises 17 residues. The V and J ends lost 2 bases and 0 bases respectively, with 14 bases between them. The CDR3 reads CASSERRAALSYNEQFF. CDR3 coding DNA: TGTGCCAGCAGTGAAAGGAGGGCGGCTCTCTCCTACAATGAGCAGTTCTTC.

V and J are TRBV4-2 and TRBJ1-1; D call uncertain. Deletions cut 1 base from V and 0 bases from J, with 15 bases between. CDR1 and CDR2 (germline): LGHNA, YNFKEQ. This CDR3 spans 17 amino acids. The CDR3 coding sequence is TGTGCCAGCAGCCAAGTATTGGAGAACTCCATGAACACTGAAGCTTTCTTT. Residues: CASSQVLENSMNTEAFF.

The sample holds one count of this clone. The genes are TRBV7-9 and TRBJ2-7; TRBD1 matches 7 bases. CDR1 and CDR2 from the germline V gene are SEHNR and FQNEAQ (reference sequence). V shed 5 bases and J 2 bases; nucleotides not matched to a gene: 9. The CDR3 covers 15 residues. CDR3 DNA: TGTGCCAGCAGCGGAACGGGACAGAACCCCTACGAGCAGTACTTC. The encoded protein is CASSGTGQNPYEQYF.